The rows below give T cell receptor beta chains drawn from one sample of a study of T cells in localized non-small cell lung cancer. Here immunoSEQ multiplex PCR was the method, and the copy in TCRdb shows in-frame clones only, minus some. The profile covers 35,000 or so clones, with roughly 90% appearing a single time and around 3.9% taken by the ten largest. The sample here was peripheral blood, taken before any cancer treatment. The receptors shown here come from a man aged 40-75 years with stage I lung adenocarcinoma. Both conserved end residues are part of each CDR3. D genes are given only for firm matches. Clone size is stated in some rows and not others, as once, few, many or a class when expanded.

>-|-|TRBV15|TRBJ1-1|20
CATSRNPAGQGGFMNTEAFF
TGTGCCACCAGCAGAAATCCAGCAGGGCAGGGTGGTTTTATGAACACTGAAGCTTTCTTT
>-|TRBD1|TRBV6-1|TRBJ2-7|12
CASATGVGEQYF
TGTGCCAGCGCGACAGGGGTCGGCGAGCAGTACTTC
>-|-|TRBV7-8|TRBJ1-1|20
CASRHWTGGPTSLVNTEAFF
TGTGCCAGCAGGCATTGGACTGGGGGGCCCACGAGCCTAGTTAACACTGAAGCTTTCTTT
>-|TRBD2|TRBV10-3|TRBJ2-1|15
CAISAAGGIYNEQFF
TGTGCCATCAGTGCGGCGGGGGGCATATACAATGAGCAGTTCTTC
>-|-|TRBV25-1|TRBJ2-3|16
CASSLTWTLSTDTQYF
TGTGCCAGCAGCCTCACCTGGACACTCAGCACAGATACGCAGTATTTT
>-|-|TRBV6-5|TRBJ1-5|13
CASGLRGNQPQHF
TGTGCCAGCGGTCTAAGGGGGAATCAGCCCCAGCATTTT
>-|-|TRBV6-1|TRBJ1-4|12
CASSPGTSKLFF
TGTGCCAGCAGTCCCGGGACTTCAAAACTGTTTTTT
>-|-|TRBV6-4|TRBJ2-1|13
CASSDSDNNEQFF
TGTGCCAGCAGTGACTCGGACAATAATGAGCAGTTCTTC
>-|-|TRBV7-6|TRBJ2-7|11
CASSLGIEQYF
TGTGCCAGCAGCTTAGGAATCGAGCAGTACTTC
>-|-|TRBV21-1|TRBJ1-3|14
CADRYAESGNTIYF
TGTGCAGACCGATATGCAGAGTCTGGAAACACCATATATTTT
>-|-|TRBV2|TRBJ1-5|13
CASIGQRDQPQHF
TGTGCCAGCATTGGGCAACGGGATCAGCCCCAGCATTTT
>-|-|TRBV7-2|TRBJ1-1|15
CASSFRKPMNTEAFF
TGTGCCAGCAGCTTCCGGAAACCTATGAACACTGAAGCTTTCTTT
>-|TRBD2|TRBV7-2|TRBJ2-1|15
CASSQTSGVHNEQFF
TGTGCCAGCAGCCAGACTAGCGGGGTTCACAATGAGCAGTTCTTC
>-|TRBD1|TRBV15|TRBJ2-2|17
CATSRGTGARGTGELFF
TGTGCCACCAGCAGAGGTACAGGGGCCCGAGGGACCGGGGAGCTGTTTTTT
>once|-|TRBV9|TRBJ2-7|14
CASSVGDNSYEQYF
TGTGCCAGCAGCGTAGGAGACAACTCCTACGAGCAGTACTTC
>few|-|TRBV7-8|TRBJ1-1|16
CASSLRVARLNTEAFF
TGTGCCAGCAGCTTACGTGTCGCCAGACTAAACACTGAAGCTTTCTTT
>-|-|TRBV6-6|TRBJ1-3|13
CASPSGTGNTIYF
TGTGCCAGCCCCTCTGGTACTGGAAACACCATATATTTT
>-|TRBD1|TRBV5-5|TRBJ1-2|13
CASNEQGAYGYTF
TGTGCCAGCAATGAACAGGGGGCATATGGCTACACCTTC
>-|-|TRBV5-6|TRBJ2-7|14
CASSAGTATYEQYF
TGTGCCAGCAGCGCCGGGACGGCTACCTACGAGCAGTACTTC
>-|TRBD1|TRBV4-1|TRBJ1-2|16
CASSQVGRDSVYGYTF
TGCGCCAGCAGCCAAGTCGGTCGGGACAGCGTCTATGGCTACACCTTC
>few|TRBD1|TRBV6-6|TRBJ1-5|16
CASSYSGGTGGQPQHF
TGTGCCAGCAGTTATTCTGGAGGGACAGGGGGGCAGCCCCAGCATTTT
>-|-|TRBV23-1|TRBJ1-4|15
CASSQSHPTNEKLFF
TGCGCCAGCAGTCAATCACACCCGACTAATGAAAAACTGTTTTTT